The next 10 T cell receptor beta chains were all read from a single sample in a study of T cell responses to AZD1222 COVID-19 vaccine (TCRdb year 2021). In light of the paper, this sample's time point label describes: baseline before first vaccination. The library was produced with the immunoSEQ multiplex PCR assay. What TCRdb holds here is the immuneACCESS table cut down to in-frame rearrangements. Part of the clones is not present; checked against another copy, under half of the missing clones reflect an unresolved V gene, and the others are unexplained. Here the sample has roughly 180,000 clones; 90% to 95% occur a single time. Clones ranked in the top ten supply roughly 9.8% of the sample. Sample: peripheral blood, taken on day 0 of AZD1222 vaccination. Every receptor here comes from an adult in good health.

The CDR3 nucleotides are TGTGCCAGCAGCGTAGCTCCGGGGGAAGCTGAAGCTTTCTTT. Translating it yields CASSVAPGEAEAFF. This sequence joins TRBV9 and TRBJ1-1, with D perhaps matching TRBD1 (5 bases). The ends were cut back, 0 bases at V and 6 bases at J, with 12 bases in the middle. This CDR3 has 14 amino acids. Germline V gives CDR1 SGDLS, CDR2 YYNGEE.

The chain has TRBV21-1 and TRBJ2-7. TRBV21-1 is a listed pseudogene. The CDR3 runs 17 residues. The CDR3, as DNA: TGTGCCAGCAGGGACACATCGGGTCGGGGCGACTCCTACGAGCAGTACTTC. It translates to CASRDTSGRGDSYEQYF.

V gene TRBV29-1 combines with J gene TRBJ2-5; either TRBD1 or TRBD2 may supply D (5 bases each). V lost 7 bases and J lost 7, with 16 bases in between. The CDR3 spans 12 residues. CDR1 and CDR2 (germline): SQVTM, ANQGSEA. Here the CDR3 DNA reads TGCAGCGCAGGGACCCCCGGGGTGACCCAGTACTTC. The encoded protein is CSAGTPGVTQYF.

The chain links TRBV28 to TRBJ2-7; D is possibly TRBD1 (6 bases). V lost 2 bases and J lost 0, with 11 bases in between. CDR1 and CDR2 (germline): MDHEN, SYDVKM. CDR3 size: 15 residues. The CDR3 sequence: CASSLSQGSSYEQYF. The CDR3 DNA is TGTGCCAGCAGTTTAAGTCAGGGGAGCTCCTACGAGCAGTACTTC.

V and J are TRBV5-6 and TRBJ2-3; 11 positions match TRBD2. The length of the CDR3 is 18 residues. J lost 5 bases, V lost 4 bases, and 15 bases had no gene match. Germline V lookup: CDR1 SGHDT, CDR2 YYEEEE. The DNA for the CDR3 is TGTGCCAGCAGCCCCGGAGGGACTAGCGGTTTCCGAGGAGATACGCAGTATTTT. Residues: CASSPGGTSGFRGDTQYF.

V is TRBV24-1 and J is TRBJ1-1; weak D call: TRBD1 (6 bases). Per germline, CDR1 KGHDR and CDR2 SFDVKD. V shed 0 bases and J shed 1 base, with 17 bases lying between them. This CDR3 comprises 18 residues. This chain's CDR3 is CATSDLRTLLTGNTEAFF. The CDR3 nucleotides read TGTGCCACCAGTGATTTGCGGACACTTCTGACAGGGAACACTGAAGCTTTCTTT.

The chain joins TRBV3-1 (or the pseudogene TRBV3-2) to TRBJ2-3; TRBD2 agrees at 7 bases. Germline V gene data show CDR1 as LGHDT and CDR2 as YNNKEL (reference sequence). J was trimmed by 4 bases and V by 1 base; bases with no gene match: 5. This CDR3 is built from 15 residues. CDR3 amino acids: CASSQGGGSADTQYF. CDR3 DNA sequence: TGTGCCAGCAGCCAAGGCGGCGGGAGTGCAGATACGCAGTATTTT.

The chain carries TRBV5-1 and TRBJ2-3; weak D call: TRBD2 (5 bases). From germline, CDR1 is SGHRS and CDR2 YFSETQ. Trimming took 1 base from V and 0 from J, leaving 12 bases between them. CDR3 length: 16 amino acids. DNA for the CDR3: TGCGCCAGCAGCTTGAATGGGAGAACGAGCACAGATACGCAGTATTTT. Translating gives CASSLNGRTSTDTQYF. Filled out from reference TRBV5-1 and TRBJ2-3, the complete variable domain reads KAGVTQTPRYLIKTRGQQVTLSCSPISGHRSVSWYQQTPGQGLQFLFEYFSETQRNKGNFPGRFSGRQFSNSRSEMNVSTLELGDSALYLCASSLNGRTSTDTQYFGPGTRLTVL.

V and J are TRBV4-2 and TRBJ1-1; the D gene is possibly TRBD1 (6 bases). Deletions cut 2 bases from V and 5 bases from J, with 18 bases between. This CDR3 contains 16 residues. In germline, CDR1 is LGHNA, CDR2 YNFKEQ. DNA of the CDR3: TGTGCCAGCAGCCAACGAAAGGGGGGTTCGGGTACTGAAGCTTTCTTT. Amino acid sequence: CASSQRKGGSGTEAFF.

The chain joins TRBV4-1 to TRBJ1-3; D perhaps matches TRBD1 (5 bases). This CDR3 spans 16 amino acids. With 6 bases removed from V and 0 bases from J, the gap between germline ends came to 15 bases. CDR1 MGHRA and CDR2 YSYEKL come from the germline V gene. CDR3 nucleotide sequence: TGCGCCAGCAGTTTTAGCGGGGGGGGCTCTGGAAACACCATATATTTT. Translating gives CASSFSGGGSGNTIYF.